This TCR beta chain was identified in a study of blood T cells in healthy people across ages. Points from the study as a whole: Donor CMV status was unknown, possibly confounding expanded clonotype changes.

Sample-barcoded 5' priming and a J-beta primer mix drove a second PCR of about 6 to 12 cycles. TCRdb fed the 5' RACE reads into MiXCR, producing one record per CDR3 protein. Found here are approximately 960,000 distinct CDR3 sequences, 25% to 30% of them singletons; the top ten hold about 9.4%. With regard to this clonotype: No antigen is known for it. The junction and the germline gene differ at one end; a read error may be behind it.

CDR1 and CDR2 from the germline V gene are SGHRS and YFSETQ. This CDR3 spans 17 amino acids. This same sample was also part of a study on T cells of mothers and their children. That source reports: A few healthy Caucasian mothers served as donors, and their six children did as well. Amplification in the second PCR used the M1S primer, which added sample barcodes and 2-4 random nucleotides. Related mother-child pairs shared marginally more repertoire than unrelated pairs, though not significantly.

The sequence was collected from a woman in her forties in good health. The rearrangement links TRBV5-1 to TRBJ2-6; TRBD1 or TRBD2 may be the D gene (5 bases each). The sequenced sample was blood. The CDR3 nucleotides are TGCGCCAGCAGCCATTGGACTCCATCCCCTGGGGCCAACGTCCCGACTTTC. Its translation is CASSHWTPSPGANVPTF.